A single sample gave rise to the 28 T cell receptor beta chains below, sequenced in a study of blood T cells in healthy people across ages. It was with a sample-barcoded 5' primer and a J-beta primer mix that a second PCR of about 6 to 12 cycles was run. MiXCR, applied by TCRdb to the 5' RACE reads, yields one record per CDR3 protein. Here the sample spans about 810,000 distinct CDR3 sequences, 30% to 45% being singletons. Material: blood. The receptors stem from a man aged 18 to 29 in good health.

This clonotype was seen a few times. The chain joins TRBV4-2 to TRBJ1-5; possible D gene TRBD1, 6 bases. Trimming pared 4 bases from V and 3 bases from J, leaving 13 bases between. Germline V gene data show CDR1 as LGHNA and CDR2 as YNFKEQ. This CDR3 is built from 15 residues. The CDR3 DNA reads as TGTGCCAGCAGCCCCCGGGACACAATCAATCAGCCCCAGCATTTT. This translates into CASSPRDTINQPQHF.

In this sample, this clonotype turned up a few times. The V call is TRBV7-2, the J call TRBJ1-1; TRBD1 matches at 8 bases. The CDR3 length is 15 residues. The trim removed 3 bases at V and 6 bases at J, leaving 9 bases unmatched. Germline-derived CDR1 and CDR2 are SGHTA and FQGNSA. The CDR3 here is CASSFRTGKIAEAFF. CDR3 nucleotides: TGTGCCAGCAGCTTTAGGACAGGGAAGATTGCTGAAGCTTTCTTT.

This clonotype came up many times. The chain has TRBV20-1 and TRBJ1-2; tentatively, D is TRBD1 (5 bases). The ends were cut back, 4 bases at V and 5 bases at J, with 8 bases in the middle. This CDR3 has 11 residues. CDR1 and CDR2 (germline): DFQATT, SNEGSKA (reference sequence). The CDR3 DNA is TGCAGTGCTACAGACAGATATGGCTACACCTTC. As protein: CSATDRYGYTF.

DNA for the CDR3: TGTGCCAGCAGATTCGCCGGGAGGGGCGTCTCAGATACGCAGTATTTT. Translated: CASRFAGRGVSDTQYF. The rearrangement uses TRBV6-2 or TRBV6-3 and TRBJ2-3; 8 positions match TRBD2. The ends lost 6 bases at V and 4 bases at J; junction bases unmatched: 12. From germline, CDR1 is MNHEY and CDR2 SVGEGT. This CDR3 is built from 16 residues.

The J gene is TRBJ2-1, the V gene TRBV12-3 or TRBV12-4, with 15 bases matching TRBD2. There are 17 residues in the CDR3. The V and J ends lost 7 bases and 5 bases, in that order; junction bases with no gene match: 9. The CDR3 coding sequence is TGTGCCAGCACTCGGACTAGCGGGGGGGCTATGGACAATGAGCAGTTCTTC. This codes for CASTRTSGGAMDNEQFF.

This clonotype was seen a handful of times. V usage is TRBV12-3 or TRBV12-4 and J usage is TRBJ2-1; D might be TRBD1 (8 bases). V lost 6 bases, J lost 2 bases, and 14 bases lay in between. The CDR3 runs to 15 residues. Written as DNA, the CDR3 is TGTGCCAGCAGACCCACAGGGGGGGCCTACAATGAGCAGTTCTTC. Its translation is CASRPTGGAYNEQFF.

The chain links TRBV4-3 to TRBJ2-1; TRBD2 aligns across 12 bases. CDR1 is LGHNA and CDR2 is YSLEER in the germline V gene. This CDR3 spans 17 amino acids. V gave up 1 base and J gave up 2 bases; unmatched junction bases: 3. The CDR3 sequence: CASSQGLAGVPYNEQFF. The DNA for the CDR3 is TGCGCCAGCAGCCAAGGACTAGCGGGGGTCCCCTACAATGAGCAGTTCTTC.

This chain joins TRBV7-6 and TRBJ2-2; D possibly corresponds to TRBD1 (5 bases). From germline, CDR1 is SGHVS and CDR2 FNYEAQ. The CDR3 loop spans 14 amino acids. Trimming cost V 3 bases and J 6 bases, with 11 bases left between them. CDR3 sequence (DNA): TGTGCCAGCAGCTTGCAGGGTTCTGCCGGGGAGCTGTTTTTT. It specifies CASSLQGSAGELFF.

The chain uses TRBV9 and TRBJ1-3; D is unresolved. Per the germline V gene, CDR1 is SGDLS and CDR2 is YYNGEE. V was cut by 1 base and J by 4 bases, with 15 bases left in between. This CDR3 contains 16 residues. CDR3 in amino acids: CASSVSRSASGNTIYF. CDR3 bases: TGTGCCAGCAGCGTATCGAGGTCAGCGAGCGGAAACACCATATATTTT.

V and J are TRBV9 and TRBJ2-2; no firm D call. Germline V CDR1 and CDR2: SGDLS, YYNGEE. The length of the CDR3 is 14 residues. V dropped 4 bases and J dropped 4 bases, with 11 bases sitting between them. The CDR3 loop is CASSPRSFTGELFF. The CDR3 DNA reads as TGTGCCAGCAGCCCCCGGTCCTTCACCGGGGAGCTGTTTTTT.

The chain recombines TRBV20-1 with TRBJ2-7, with no clear D. Trimming shortened V by 3 bases and J by 10 bases, and 16 bases separated the two germline ends. The germline CDR1 and CDR2 sequences are DFQATT and SNEGSKA (reference sequence). This CDR3 region has 12 residues. CDR3 residues: CSASFEQQNQYF. In nucleotides, the CDR3 is TGCAGTGCTAGTTTTGAACAGCAAAACCAGTACTTC.

The rearrangement uses TRBV12-3 or TRBV12-4 and TRBJ1-4; D may be TRBD1 (5 bases). The CDR3 is made up of 20 amino acids. The ends were cut back, 7 bases at V and 0 bases at J, with 27 bases in the middle. CDR3 in amino acids: CASNPSSGVRGLATNEKLFF. CDR3 sequence (DNA): TGTGCCAGCAACCCAAGTTCCGGGGTAAGGGGTCTTGCAACTAATGAAAAACTGTTTTTT.

This chain connects TRBV19 to TRBJ2-3; no clear D. Germline CDR1 LNHDA, CDR2 SQIVND (reference sequence). The CDR3 has 14 amino acids. V lost 0 bases and J 2 bases, leaving 6 bases between the germline ends. This chain's CDR3 is CASSIERNTDTQYF. CDR3 nucleotide sequence: TGTGCCAGTAGTATAGAAAGGAACACAGATACGCAGTATTTT.

The chain joins TRBV20-1 to TRBJ2-5, with D unclear. The DNA end is more similar to TRBJ2-1, so the J call may be wrong. Germline V gene data show CDR1 as DFQATT and CDR2 as SNEGSKA (reference sequence). The CDR3 extends over 10 amino acids. The CDR3 DNA is TGCAGTGCTAGTCCCAAGGAGCAGTTCTTC. This sequence encodes CSASPKEQFF.

The rearrangement uses TRBV4-2 and TRBJ2-7; 8 bases align to TRBD2. The end of the DNA aligns better with TRBJ2-5, so the J call may be wrong. The CDR3 consists of 15 residues. The V gene's germline CDR1 is LGHNA and CDR2 YNFKEQ. CDR3 in amino acids: CASSQDRGGAKTQYF. The DNA of the CDR3 is TGTGCCAGCAGCCAAGATCGGGGGGGTGCCAAGACCCAGTACTTC.

The chain links TRBV29-1 to TRBJ1-2; TRBD1 agrees at 9 bases. The CDR3 extends over 11 amino acids. The germline CDR1 and CDR2 sequences are SQVTM and ANQGSEA. With 6 bases clipped from V and 12 bases from J, the junction kept 8 bases outside the gene matches. The CDR3 loop reads CSVGQGYGNTF. The DNA for the CDR3 is TGCAGCGTGGGACAGGGCTACGGGAACACCTTC. Full variable domain (remainder filled in from reference TRBV29-1 and TRBJ1-2): SAVISQKPSRDICQRGTSLTIQCQVDSQVTMMFWYRQQPGQSLTLIATANQGSEATYESGFVIDKFPISRPNLTFSTLTVSNMSPEDSSIYLCSVGQGYGNTFGSGTRLTVV.

This rearrangement joins TRBV28 to TRBJ2-7; unclear D gene. This CDR3 has 14 residues. V was clipped by 2 bases and J by 5 bases, with 13 bases between them. In germline, CDR1 is MDHEN, CDR2 SYDVKM. The CDR3 sequence is CASSLGKTLDEQYF. CDR3 bases: TGTGCCAGCAGTTTAGGCAAGACCCTCGACGAGCAGTACTTC.

This clonotype was detected ten times or more. One end of the junction does not line up with germline, which may come from a read error. V and J are TRBV6-5 and TRBJ2-3; D unresolved. Germline assignment: CDR1 MNHEY and CDR2 SVGAGI. The CDR3 loop spans 13 amino acids. The CDR3 region has the DNA TGTGCCAGCAGATACTATGTGGAGGATACGCAGTATTTT. Translation: CASRYYVEDTQYF.

The rearrangement uses TRBV20-1 and TRBJ2-5, with D tentatively TRBD1 (6 bases). CDR1 and CDR2 (germline): DFQATT, SNEGSKA (reference sequence). V lost 5 bases and J 5 bases, leaving 18 bases between the germline ends. This CDR3 is 14 amino acids long. For the CDR3, the DNA is TGCAGTGCTGTCGTTACAGGGATCAGGGAGACCCAGTACTTC. It codes for CSAVVTGIRETQYF.

This clonotype appeared a few times. This sequence joins TRBV6-1 and TRBJ1-6; TRBD1 might be the D (5 bases). V lost 3 bases to trimming and J lost 5 bases, with 11 bases between them. Per germline, CDR1 MNHNS and CDR2 SASEGT. This CDR3 contains 15 residues. CDR3 nucleotides: TGTGCCAGCAGTGAGTTAACAGGAGATAATTCACCCCTCCACTTT. Translation: CASSELTGDNSPLHF.

The chain combines TRBV20-1 with TRBJ2-3; 8 bases match TRBD2. This CDR3 is 17 amino acids long. V lost 6 bases, J lost 2 bases, and 16 bases stayed unmatched. Germline CDR1 is DFQATT and CDR2 is SNEGSKA (reference sequence). The CDR3 DNA reads TGCAGTGCGAACTCGATTAGCGGGGATTTTGACACAGATACGCAGTATTTT. Its protein is CSANSISGDFDTDTQYF.

In its sample, this clonotype was seen many times. This chain links TRBV24-1 with TRBJ2-3; no definite D call. Between the trimmed V and J ends, which lost 4 bases and 6 bases, there was a span of 7 bases. The V gene's germline CDR1 is KGHDR and CDR2 SFDVKD. The CDR3 contains 12 residues. The chain's CDR3 is CATSERSDTQYF. The CDR3 DNA is TGTGCCACCAGTGAGCGTTCTGATACGCAGTATTTT.

This clonotype was detected only a few times. The rearrangement uses TRBV10-3 and TRBJ2-5; the D call may be TRBD1 or TRBD2 (5 bases each). Germline V gene lookup returns CDR1 ENHRY and CDR2 SYGVKD. The V and J ends lost 5 bases and 5 bases respectively, with 21 bases between them. The CDR3 runs to 16 residues. CDR3 region: CAISQSLMGTKETQYF. CDR3 DNA: TGTGCCATCAGTCAATCGCTAATGGGGACGAAGGAGACCCAGTACTTC.

Worth noting for this clonotype: It may be a read error: a sequence one base away is much more abundant. The chain has TRBV7-2 and TRBJ1-2; maybe TRBD1 (5 bases). Trimming removed 1 base from V and 6 bases from J, with 12 bases in between. The CDR3 runs 14 residues. Germline V gene sequence: CDR1 SGHTA, CDR2 FQGNSA. The CDR3 region has the DNA TGTGCCAGCAGCTTAGTTGTTCAGGGAAATGGCTACACCTTC. Translating gives CASSLVVQGNGYTF.

This chain uses TRBV5-1 with TRBJ2-1; 10 nucleotides agree with TRBD2. V lost 2 bases to trimming and J lost 0 bases; unmatched junction nucleotides: 5. CDR1 is SGHRS and CDR2 is YFSETQ in the germline V gene. The length of the CDR3 is 17 residues. CDR3 region: CASSFSRTSGSYNEQFF. The CDR3 DNA follows: TGCGCCAGCAGCTTCTCGAGGACTAGCGGCTCCTACAATGAGCAGTTCTTC.

The chain employs TRBV20-1 and TRBJ1-2; 7 bases map to TRBD1. Germline trimming cut 0 bases from V and 4 bases from J; bases unmatched to any gene: 8. CDR1 is DFQATT and CDR2 is SNEGSKA in the germline V gene (reference sequence). The CDR3 extends over 15 amino acids. The CDR3 region is CSARDRDSLGYGYTF. As DNA, the CDR3 is TGCAGTGCTAGAGATAGGGACAGTTTGGGCTATGGCTACACCTTC.

This clonotype was picked up a small number of times. The V call is TRBV11-2, the J call TRBJ2-5, with 11 bases fitting TRBD2. This CDR3 is built from 15 residues. The J segment lost 4 bases and the V segment lost 6 bases, leaving 7 bases of the junction unmatched. Germline CDR1 reads SGHAT; CDR2 reads FQNNGV. The CDR3 loop is CASRRLAGLRETQYF. The CDR3 region has the DNA TGTGCCAGCAGAAGACTAGCGGGGCTTCGAGAGACCCAGTACTTC.

This chain uses TRBV29-1 with TRBJ1-2; no clear D. The ends were cut back, 4 bases at V and 5 bases at J, with 11 bases in the middle. The CDR3 covers 12 residues. Germline loops: CDR1 SQVTM, CDR2 ANQGSEA. The CDR3 here is CSVAAGTYGYTF. CDR3 in DNA: TGCAGCGTTGCCGCAGGAACTTATGGCTACACCTTC. Supplemented by reference TRBV29-1 and TRBJ1-2, the full variable domain reads SAVISQKPSRDICQRGTSLTIQCQVDSQVTMMFWYRQQPGQSLTLIATANQGSEATYESGFVIDKFPISRPNLTFSTLTVSNMSPEDSSIYLCSVAAGTYGYTFGSGTRLTVV.